Each of the 12 T cell receptor beta chains below was sequenced from the same sample in a study of identifying expanded T cells in peripheral blood. TCRdb keeps only in-frame clones here, not all; method: immunoSEQ multiplex PCR. The table shows just over 90,000 clones, with about 88% occurring only once. The sequenced material came from blood. These receptors were taken from a person aged 18 to 75 in good health.

The chain joins TRBV5-1 to TRBJ1-4, with 7 bases identical to TRBD1. Losses at the gene ends were 4 bases for V and 8 bases for J; bases not matched to a gene: 11. CDR3 size: 15 residues. Germline values: CDR1 SGHRS, CDR2 YFSETQ. This CDR3 reads CASSAGRTGDEKLFF. CDR3 bases: TGCGCCAGCAGCGCGGGACGAACAGGGGACGAAAAACTGTTTTTT.

V usage is TRBV2 and J usage is TRBJ2-1, with a possible D match to TRBD2 (6 bases). Germline CDR1 is SNHLY and CDR2 is FYNNEI. CDR3 size: 14 residues. Trimming cost V 7 bases and J 2 bases, with 12 bases left between them. Here the CDR3 reads CASTLIAAYNEQFF. CDR3 coding DNA: TGTGCCAGCACCTTGATAGCGGCCTACAATGAGCAGTTCTTC.

This clone was counted once. The chain combines TRBV27 with TRBJ2-2, with unresolved D. The germline V gene encodes CDR1 MNHEY and CDR2 SMNVEV (reference sequence). V shed 5 bases and J shed 6 bases, with 10 bases lying between them. The CDR3 runs to 13 residues. CDR3 residues: CASSPRAPGELFF. For the CDR3, the DNA is TGTGCCAGCAGTCCTCGGGCCCCCGGGGAGCTGTTTTTT.

This rearrangement joins TRBV2 to TRBJ1-4, with D unresolved. Between the trimmed V and J ends, which lost 7 bases and 6 bases, there was a span of 15 bases. The CDR3 contains 14 residues. In germline, CDR1 is SNHLY, CDR2 FYNNEI. CDR3 amino acids: CASIEGIGYEKLFF. In DNA, the CDR3 is TGTGCCAGCATAGAGGGTATTGGGTATGAAAAACTGTTTTTT.

This rearrangement joins TRBV27 to TRBJ1-1; no firm D call. CDR3 length: 13 amino acids. Between the trimmed V and J ends, which lost 3 bases and 5 bases, there was a span of 10 bases. Germline CDR1 and CDR2: MNHEY and SMNVEV (reference sequence). CDR3 nucleotides: TGTGCCAGCAGTTTTTCGGCGGGGACTGAAGCTTTCTTT. It yields the protein CASSFSAGTEAFF.

This chain links TRBV20-1 with TRBJ2-1; D uncertain. The germline gives CDR1 DFQATT, CDR2 SNEGSKA (reference sequence). The CDR3 covers 11 residues. V lost 4 bases, J lost 7 bases, and 8 bases lay in between. The CDR3 spells CSATSMNEQFF. Here the CDR3 DNA reads TGCAGTGCTACCTCTATGAATGAGCAGTTCTTC.

The chain couples TRBV10-2 to TRBJ1-1; D gene ambiguous. Germline V gives CDR1 WSHSY, CDR2 SAAADI. V shed 6 bases and J shed 0 bases, with 14 bases lying between them. The CDR3 consists of 15 residues. In nucleotides, the CDR3 is TGCGCCAGCAGCCTCAAGTCTGTGCTGAACACTGAAGCTTTCTTT. This gives the protein CASSLKSVLNTEAFF.

A remark on this clone: The junction shows a germline mismatch at one end, possibly a read error. The chain couples TRBV29-1 to TRBJ1-1; the D gene is possibly TRBD1 (6 bases). The V gene's germline CDR1 is SQVTM and CDR2 ANQGSEA. The CDR3 extends over 12 amino acids. The CDR3, as DNA: TGCACCGTTAGTCGGGGGCCCACTGAAGCTTTCTTT. As protein: CTVSRGPTEAFF.

The V and J genes are TRBV19 and TRBJ2-3, with 10 bases aligning to TRBD1. CDR1 and CDR2 (germline): LNHDA, SQIVND (reference sequence). V was clipped by 5 bases and J by 1 base; unmatched bases: 3. This CDR3 spans 15 amino acids. CDR3: CASSVGQGGTDTQYF. In nucleotides, the CDR3 is TGTGCCAGTAGTGTAGGACAGGGGGGCACAGATACGCAGTATTTT.

The genes are TRBV28 and TRBJ1-1; D gene ambiguous. Germline V CDR1 and CDR2: MDHEN, SYDVKM. The ends were cut back, 2 bases at V and 1 base at J, with 2 bases in the middle. The CDR3 runs 12 residues. Here the CDR3 DNA reads TGTGCCAGCAGTTTAGCGAACACTGAAGCTTTCTTT. Protein: CASSLANTEAFF.

The rearrangement links TRBV19 to TRBJ2-2; a possible D gene is TRBD1 (6 bases). CDR1 LNHDA and CDR2 SQIVND come from the germline V gene (reference sequence). This CDR3 has 16 amino acids. V was shortened by 3 bases and J by 2 bases, with 13 bases between the two germline ends. Written as DNA, the CDR3 is TGTGCCAGTAGTATTAATTACAGGGTAAACACCGGGGAGCTGTTTTTT. The encoded protein is CASSINYRVNTGELFF.

The V call is TRBV7-2, the J call TRBJ2-1; D ambiguous. Germline V CDR1 and CDR2: SGHTA, FQGNSA. Trimming removed 1 base from V and 0 bases from J, with 13 bases in between. CDR3 length: 17 amino acids. Here the CDR3 DNA reads TGTGCCAGCAGCTTAGTTTGGGTTGACCTCTCCTACAATGAGCAGTTCTTC. Protein sequence: CASSLVWVDLSYNEQFF.